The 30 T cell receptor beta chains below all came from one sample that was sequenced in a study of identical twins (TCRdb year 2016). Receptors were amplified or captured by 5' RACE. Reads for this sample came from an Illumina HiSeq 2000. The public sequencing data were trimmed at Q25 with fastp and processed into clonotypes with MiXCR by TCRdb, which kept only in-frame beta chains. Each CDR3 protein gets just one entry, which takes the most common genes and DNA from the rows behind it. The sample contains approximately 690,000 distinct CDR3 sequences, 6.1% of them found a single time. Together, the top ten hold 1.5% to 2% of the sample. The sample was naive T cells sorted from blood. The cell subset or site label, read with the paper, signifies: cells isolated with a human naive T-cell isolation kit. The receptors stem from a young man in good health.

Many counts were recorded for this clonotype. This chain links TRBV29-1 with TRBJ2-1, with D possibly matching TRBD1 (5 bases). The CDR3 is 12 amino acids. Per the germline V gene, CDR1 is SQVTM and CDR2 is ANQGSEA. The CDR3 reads CITRGSYNEQFF. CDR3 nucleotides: TGCATCACAAGGGGTTCCTACAATGAGCAGTTCTTC.

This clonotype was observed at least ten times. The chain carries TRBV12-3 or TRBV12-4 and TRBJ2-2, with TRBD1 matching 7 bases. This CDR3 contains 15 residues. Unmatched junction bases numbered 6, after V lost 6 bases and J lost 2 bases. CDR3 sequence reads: CASSRDRPNTGELFF. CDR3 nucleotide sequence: TGTGCCAGCAGCCGGGACAGACCTAACACCGGGGAGCTGTTTTTT.

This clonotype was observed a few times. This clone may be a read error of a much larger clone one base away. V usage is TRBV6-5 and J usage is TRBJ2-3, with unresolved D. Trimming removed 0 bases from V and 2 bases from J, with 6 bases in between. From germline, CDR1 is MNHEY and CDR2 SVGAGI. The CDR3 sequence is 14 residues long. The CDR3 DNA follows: TGTGCCAGCAGTTACTCGGCCACCACAGATACGCAGTATTTT. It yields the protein CASSYSATTDTQYF.

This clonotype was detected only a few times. In DNA, the CDR3 is TGTGCCAGCAGCCGAATTACAGGACCCCAAGAGACCCAGTACTTC. Translation gives CASSRITGPQETQYF. This rearrangement joins TRBV7-9 to TRBJ2-5, with D perhaps matching TRBD1 (5 bases). This CDR3 comprises 15 residues. From germline, CDR1 is SEHNR and CDR2 FQNEAQ (reference sequence). V gave up 5 bases and J gave up 1 base, with 14 bases separating them.

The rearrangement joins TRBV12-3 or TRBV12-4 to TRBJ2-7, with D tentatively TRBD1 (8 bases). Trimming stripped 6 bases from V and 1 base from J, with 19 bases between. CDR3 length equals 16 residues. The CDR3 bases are TGTGCCAGCAGCCCAGGGGGCCTAGCGGATTCCTACGAGCAGTACGTC. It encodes CASSPGGLADSYEQYV.

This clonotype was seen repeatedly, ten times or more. The CDR3 reads CASSQGLAGAQETQYF. CDR3 in DNA: TGTGCCAGCAGCCAAGGACTAGCGGGTGCCCAAGAGACCCAGTACTTC. The V call is TRBV4-2, the J call TRBJ2-5, with 10 bases that match TRBD2. The CDR3 totals 16 residues. The V and J ends lost 1 base and 1 base, in that order; junction bases with no gene match: 3. Germline lookup yields CDR1 LGHNA and CDR2 YNFKEQ.

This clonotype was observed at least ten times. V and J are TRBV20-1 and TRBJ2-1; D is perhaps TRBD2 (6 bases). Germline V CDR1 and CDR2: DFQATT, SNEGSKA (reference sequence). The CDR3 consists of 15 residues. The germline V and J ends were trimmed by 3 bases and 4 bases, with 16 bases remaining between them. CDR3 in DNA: TGCAGTGCTAGTATTGCAGCGGGCGCGTACAATGAGCAGTTCTTC. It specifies CSASIAAGAYNEQFF.

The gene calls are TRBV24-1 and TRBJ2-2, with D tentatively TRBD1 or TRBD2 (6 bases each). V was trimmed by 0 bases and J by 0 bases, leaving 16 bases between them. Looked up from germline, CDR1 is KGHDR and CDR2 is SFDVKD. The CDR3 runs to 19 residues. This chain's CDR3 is CATSDLVIPGGANTGELFF. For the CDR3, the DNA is TGTGCCACCAGTGATTTGGTCATCCCCGGGGGCGCGAACACCGGGGAGCTGTTTTTT.

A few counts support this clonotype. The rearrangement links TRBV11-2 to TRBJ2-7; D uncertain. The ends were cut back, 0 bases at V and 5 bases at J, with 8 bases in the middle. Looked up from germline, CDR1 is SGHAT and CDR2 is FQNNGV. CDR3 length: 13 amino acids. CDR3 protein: CASSLEGLNEQYF. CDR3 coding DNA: TGTGCCAGCAGCTTAGAGGGGTTGAACGAGCAGTACTTC.

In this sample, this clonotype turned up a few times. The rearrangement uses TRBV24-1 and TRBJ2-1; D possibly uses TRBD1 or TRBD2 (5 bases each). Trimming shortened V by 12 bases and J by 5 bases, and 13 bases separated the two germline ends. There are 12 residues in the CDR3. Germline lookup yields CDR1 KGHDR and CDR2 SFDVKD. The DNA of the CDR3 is TGTGCCCCTCGGGGCGGGCACAATGAGCAGTTCTTC. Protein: CAPRGGHNEQFF.

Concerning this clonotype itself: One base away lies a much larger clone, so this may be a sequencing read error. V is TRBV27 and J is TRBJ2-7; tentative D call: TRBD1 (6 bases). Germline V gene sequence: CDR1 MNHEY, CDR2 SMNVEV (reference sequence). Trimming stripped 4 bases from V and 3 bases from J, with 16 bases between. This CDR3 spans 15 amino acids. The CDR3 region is CASSSLGTKFYEQYF. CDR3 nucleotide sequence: TGTGCCAGCAGTTCTCTCGGGACAAAATTCTACGAGCAGTACTTC.

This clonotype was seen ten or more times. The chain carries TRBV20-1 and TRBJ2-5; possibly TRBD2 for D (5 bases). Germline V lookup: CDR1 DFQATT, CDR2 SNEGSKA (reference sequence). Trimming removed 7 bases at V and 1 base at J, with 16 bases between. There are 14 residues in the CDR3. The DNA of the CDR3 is TGCAGTGTTCGAATATCCGGGGTCCAAGAGACCCAGTACTTC. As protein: CSVRISGVQETQYF.

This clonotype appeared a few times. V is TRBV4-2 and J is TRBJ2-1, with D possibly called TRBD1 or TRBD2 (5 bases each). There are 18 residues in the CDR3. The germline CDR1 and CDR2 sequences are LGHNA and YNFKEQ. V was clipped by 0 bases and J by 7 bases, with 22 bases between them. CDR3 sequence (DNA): TGTGCCAGCAGCCAAGAAGGAGTGGGACGGTCAGAGATAAATGAGCAGTTCTTC. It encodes CASSQEGVGRSEINEQFF.

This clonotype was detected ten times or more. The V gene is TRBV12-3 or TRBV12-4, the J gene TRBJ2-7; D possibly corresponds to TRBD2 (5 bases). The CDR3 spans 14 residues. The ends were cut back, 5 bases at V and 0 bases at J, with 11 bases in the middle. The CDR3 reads CASSKSGNSYEQYF. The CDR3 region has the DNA TGTGCCAGCAGTAAGAGCGGTAACTCCTACGAGCAGTACTTC.

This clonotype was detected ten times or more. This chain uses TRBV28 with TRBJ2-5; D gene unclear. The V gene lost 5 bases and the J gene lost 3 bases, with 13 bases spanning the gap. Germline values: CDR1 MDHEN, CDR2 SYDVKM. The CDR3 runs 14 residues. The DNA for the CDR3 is TGTGCCAGCAGTCACGGGTCCACTAAAGAGACCCAGTACTTC. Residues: CASSHGSTKETQYF. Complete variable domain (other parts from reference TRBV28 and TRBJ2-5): DVKVTQSSRYLVKRTGEKVFLECVQDMDHENMFWYRQDPGLGLRLIYFSYDVKMKEKGDIPEGYSVSREKKERFSLILESASTNQTSMYLCASSHGSTKETQYFGPGTRLLVL.

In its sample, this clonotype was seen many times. The CDR3 loop reads CASSPLRAGEKLFF. CDR3 nucleotide sequence: TGTGCCAGCAGCCCCCTACGGGCGGGTGAAAAACTGTTTTTT. The chain is built from TRBV12-3 or TRBV12-4 and TRBJ1-4; D call uncertain. The CDR3 contains 14 residues. V lost 6 bases and J 7 bases, leaving 15 bases between the germline ends.

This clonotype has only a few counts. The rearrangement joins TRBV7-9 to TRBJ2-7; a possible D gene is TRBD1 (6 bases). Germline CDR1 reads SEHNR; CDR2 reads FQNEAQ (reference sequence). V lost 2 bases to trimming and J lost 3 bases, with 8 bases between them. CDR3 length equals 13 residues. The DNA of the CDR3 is TGTGCCAGCAGCTTAACAGGGAACTACGAGCAGTACGTC. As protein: CASSLTGNYEQYV.

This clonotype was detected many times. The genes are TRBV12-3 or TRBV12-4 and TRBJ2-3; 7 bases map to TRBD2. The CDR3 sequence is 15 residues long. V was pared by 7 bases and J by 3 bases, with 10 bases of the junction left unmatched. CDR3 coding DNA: TGTGCCAGCAATGACCGCGCGGGAGAGACAGATACGCAGTATTTT. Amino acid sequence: CASNDRAGETDTQYF.

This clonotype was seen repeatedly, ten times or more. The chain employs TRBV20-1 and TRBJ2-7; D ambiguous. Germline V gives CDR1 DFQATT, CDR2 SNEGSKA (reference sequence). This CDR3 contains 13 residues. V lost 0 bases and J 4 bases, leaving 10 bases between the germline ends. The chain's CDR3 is CSAREPSVYEQYF. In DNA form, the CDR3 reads TGCAGTGCTAGAGAGCCTTCTGTATACGAGCAGTACTTC.

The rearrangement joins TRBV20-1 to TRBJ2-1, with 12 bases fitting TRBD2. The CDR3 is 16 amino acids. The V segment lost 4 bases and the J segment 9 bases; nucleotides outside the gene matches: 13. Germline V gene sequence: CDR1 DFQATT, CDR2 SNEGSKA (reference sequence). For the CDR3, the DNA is TGCAGTGCTATAGGGATGGCTAGCGGGAGGGCGGGTGAGCAGTTCTTC. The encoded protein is CSAIGMASGRAGEQFF.

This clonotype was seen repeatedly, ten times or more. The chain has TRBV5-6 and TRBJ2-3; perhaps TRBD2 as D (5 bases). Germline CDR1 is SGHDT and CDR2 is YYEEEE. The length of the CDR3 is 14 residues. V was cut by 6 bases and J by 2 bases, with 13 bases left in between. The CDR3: CASTKRRTTDTQYF. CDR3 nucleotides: TGTGCCAGCACCAAGCGGAGGACCACAGATACGCAGTATTTT.

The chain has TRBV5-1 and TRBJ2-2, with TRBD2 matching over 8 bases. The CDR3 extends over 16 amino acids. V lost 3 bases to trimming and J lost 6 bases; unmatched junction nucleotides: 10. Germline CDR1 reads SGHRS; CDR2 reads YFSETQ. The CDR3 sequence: CASSSSGSVGAGELFF. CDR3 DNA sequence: TGCGCCAGCAGCTCGAGCGGGAGTGTTGGGGCCGGGGAGCTGTTTTTT.

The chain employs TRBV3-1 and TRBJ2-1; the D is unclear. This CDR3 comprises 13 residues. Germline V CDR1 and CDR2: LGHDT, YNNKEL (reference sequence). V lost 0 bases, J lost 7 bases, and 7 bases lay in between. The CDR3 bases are TGTGCCAGCAGCCAAGACCTGGTTAATGAGCAGTTCTTC. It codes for CASSQDLVNEQFF.

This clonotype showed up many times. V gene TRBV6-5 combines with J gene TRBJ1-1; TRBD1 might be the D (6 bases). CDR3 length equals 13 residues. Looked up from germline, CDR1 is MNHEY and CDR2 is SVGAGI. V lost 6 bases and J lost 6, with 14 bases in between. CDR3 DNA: TGTGCCAGCAGCTTACAGGGTGCCGCTGAAGCTTTCTTT. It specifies CASSLQGAAEAFF.

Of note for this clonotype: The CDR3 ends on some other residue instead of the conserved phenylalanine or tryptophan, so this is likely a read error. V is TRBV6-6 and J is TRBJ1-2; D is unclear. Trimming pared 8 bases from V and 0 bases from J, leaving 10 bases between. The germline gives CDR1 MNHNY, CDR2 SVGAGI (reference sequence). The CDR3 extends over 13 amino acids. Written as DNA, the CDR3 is TGTGCCAGCGAGTCGGGAACTAACTATGGCTACACCCTC. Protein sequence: CASESGTNYGYTL.

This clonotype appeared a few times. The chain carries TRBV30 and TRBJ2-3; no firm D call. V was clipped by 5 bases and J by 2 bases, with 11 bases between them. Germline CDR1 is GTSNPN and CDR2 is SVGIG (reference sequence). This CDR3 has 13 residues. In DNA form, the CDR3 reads TGTGCCTGGGCGAGGCCAAACACAGATACGCAGTATTTT. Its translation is CAWARPNTDTQYF.

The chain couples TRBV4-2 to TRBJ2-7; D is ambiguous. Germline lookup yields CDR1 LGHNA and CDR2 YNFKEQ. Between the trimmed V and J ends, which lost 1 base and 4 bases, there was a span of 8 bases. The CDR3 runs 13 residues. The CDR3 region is CASSQGKAYEQYV. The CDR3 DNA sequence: TGTGCCAGCAGCCAAGGAAAAGCTTACGAGCAGTACGTC.

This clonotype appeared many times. This CDR3 reads CASSLEGRRANGELFF. The CDR3 DNA sequence: TGCGCCAGCAGCTTGGAGGGACGGCGGGCAAACGGGGAGCTGTTTTTT. The J gene is TRBJ2-2, the V gene TRBV5-1; D may correspond to TRBD1 or TRBD2 (5 bases each). Germline assignment: CDR1 SGHRS and CDR2 YFSETQ. V was pared by 0 bases and J by 7 bases, with 16 bases between. The CDR3 is 16 residues long.

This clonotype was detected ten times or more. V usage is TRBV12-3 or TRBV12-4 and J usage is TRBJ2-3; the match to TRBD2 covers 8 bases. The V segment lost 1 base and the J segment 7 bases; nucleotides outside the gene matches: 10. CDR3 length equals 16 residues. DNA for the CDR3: TGTGCCAGCAGTTTAGGACTAGCGCCTAAGCGACATACGCAGTATTTT. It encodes CASSLGLAPKRHTQYF.

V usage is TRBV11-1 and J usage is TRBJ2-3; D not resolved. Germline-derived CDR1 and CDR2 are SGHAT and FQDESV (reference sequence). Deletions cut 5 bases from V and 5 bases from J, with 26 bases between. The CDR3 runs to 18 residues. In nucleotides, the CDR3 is TGTGCCAGCAGCCCCCGGTTGGGCTCCGGTGCGATAGGAGATACGCAGTATTTT. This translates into CASSPRLGSGAIGDTQYF.